Presented here are 26 T cell receptor beta chains from one specimen sequenced in a study of tumor-infiltrating lymphocytes in primary liver carcinoma (TCRdb year 2017). RNA from unsorted whole blood was extracted with TRIzol reagent, and germline DNA was obtained with the DNeasy Blood & Tissue kit. Sequencing instrument: Illumina HiSeq 2500. TCRbeta-specific cDNA was reverse-transcribed from approximately 500 ng total RNA using a constant-region primer and ProtoScript II reverse transcriptase. The TCRbeta libraries were prepared through three rounds of nested multiplex PCR following a slightly modified ARM-PCR procedure. Each of the first two PCR rounds ran for about 10 cycles and used multiplex TRBV1-TRBV30 forward primers together with a Cbeta reverse primer. TCRdb reworked the public reads: Q25 trimming with fastp, MiXCR clone assembly, productive beta chains retained. Each CDR3 protein gets just one entry, which takes the most common genes and DNA from the rows behind it. This sample lists 310,000 or so distinct CDR3 sequences; more than 55% were detected once. The ten largest clones take up more than 15% of the sample.

The sequencing input was peripheral blood. These receptor sequences come from a woman aged 30 to 39 with primary liver carcinoma and hepatitis B virus infection.

This chain connects TRBV11-3 to TRBJ2-1; TRBD2 matches 9 bases. Germline values: CDR1 SGHNT, CDR2 YENEEA. The CDR3 has 16 residues. CDR3 bases: TGTGTCAGTAGCCCGAGAGCGGGAGGTTCATACAATGAGCAGTTCTTC. This translates into CVSSPRAGGSYNEQFF.

At least ten counts were recorded for this clonotype. This chain uses TRBV30 with TRBJ2-1, with 9 positions matching TRBD1. This CDR3 spans 12 amino acids. Germline loops: CDR1 GTSNPN, CDR2 SVGIG (reference sequence). V lost 5 bases and J lost 8; bases outside the gene matches: 4. The CDR3 spells CAWVQGAHEQFF. The CDR3 region has the DNA TGTGCCTGGGTACAGGGGGCTCATGAGCAGTTCTTC.

The chain employs TRBV29-1 and TRBJ2-2, with TRBD2 identical over 10 bases. V dropped 3 bases and J dropped 0; count of bases not matched to a gene: 4. This CDR3 comprises 16 residues. Per the germline V gene, CDR1 is SQVTM and CDR2 is ANQGSEA. CDR3 in amino acids: CSVEGTSGANTGELFF. The DNA for the CDR3 is TGCAGCGTTGAGGGAACTAGCGGGGCGAACACCGGGGAGCTGTTTTTT.

Worth noting for this clonotype: A much larger clone lies one base from this, so it may be a read error. V usage is TRBV6-1 and J usage is TRBJ2-1; D gene uncertain. The germline CDR1 and CDR2 sequences are MNHNS and SASEGT. The CDR3 has 11 amino acids. Trimming pared 6 bases from V and 6 bases from J, leaving 6 bases between. The CDR3 protein is CASRKSNEQFF. The CDR3 DNA sequence: TGTGCCAGCAGGAAGTCCAATGAGCAGTTCTTC.

In this sample, this clonotype turned up many times. The CDR3 region is CSVAGGGTDTQYF. The CDR3 DNA reads as TGCAGCGTTGCAGGGGGGGGAACAGATACGCAGTATTTT. This sequence joins TRBV29-1 and TRBJ2-3; D is perhaps TRBD1 or TRBD2 (7 bases each). This CDR3 region has 13 residues. The V gene lost 4 bases and the J gene lost 3 bases, with 11 bases spanning the gap. CDR1 and CDR2 from the germline V gene are SQVTM and ANQGSEA.

The chain combines TRBV4-3 with TRBJ2-3; 7 nucleotides line up with TRBD1. Germline V lookup: CDR1 LGHNA, CDR2 YSLEER. After removal of 0 bases from V and 10 bases from J, the junction contained 7 bases not matched to a gene. CDR3 length: 14 amino acids. The CDR3 region is CASSQDRATGSQYF. The CDR3, as DNA: TGCGCCAGCAGCCAAGATAGGGCGACAGGGTCGCAGTATTTT.

About this clonotype itself: The conserved final phenylalanine or tryptophan is absent from the CDR3, which likely points to a read error. This chain joins TRBV4-1 and TRBJ2-7; 10 bases are a match to TRBD1. The CDR3 sequence is 15 residues long. Looked up from germline, CDR1 is MGHRA and CDR2 is YSYEKL. Trimming cost V 0 bases and J 5 bases; bases outside gene matches: 4. CDR3 in DNA: TGCGCCAGCAGCCAAGATCCGGACAGGGGGGACGAGCAGTACATC. It translates to CASSQDPDRGDEQYI.

In its sample, this clonotype was seen many times. The V call is TRBV5-4, the J call TRBJ2-5; TRBD2 matches 10 bases. V was clipped by 0 bases and J by 2 bases; unmatched bases: 1. The germline V gene has CDR1 SGHNT and CDR2 YYREEE (reference sequence). The CDR3 spans 15 residues. The CDR3 DNA sequence: TGTGCCAGCAGCTTGGGGACTAGCGGACAAGAGACCCAGTACTTC. As protein: CASSLGTSGQETQYF.

This clonotype was detected a few times. Just one base apart from a much larger clone, this may be a read error. The chain links TRBV6-1 to TRBJ2-3; D is uncertain. Germline V gene data show CDR1 as MNHNS and CDR2 as SASEGT. This CDR3 has 13 residues. The DNA for the CDR3 is TGTGTCAGCAGTCGAATTTGGGGAGATACGCAGTATTTT. Translation gives CVSSRIWGDTQYF.

With respect to this clonotype: A much larger clonotype is one base distant, so this may be a read error. V is TRBV6-2 or TRBV6-3 and J is TRBJ2-3; possible D gene TRBD2, 6 bases. V shed 6 bases and J shed 1 base, with 14 bases lying between them. This CDR3 contains 15 residues. Germline V gene lookup returns CDR1 MNHEY and CDR2 SVGEGT. The CDR3 is CASSSAGTRTDTQYF. The CDR3 nucleotides read TGTGCCAGCAGCAGTGCGGGGACTCGCACAGATACGCAGTATTTT.

This clonotype was observed a single time. This may be a read error, as it is one base from a much larger clone. The rearrangement joins TRBV4-2 to TRBJ2-1; possibly TRBD1 for D (6 bases). The CDR3 has 15 amino acids. V lost 3 bases and J lost 9, with 18 bases in between. The germline gives CDR1 LGHNA, CDR2 YNFKEQ. This CDR3 is CASSQLTWGLGEQFF. The CDR3 region has the DNA TGTGCCAGCAGCCAGCTGACATGGGGGCTCGGTGAGCAGTTCTTC.

On this clonotype itself: A single base separates this from a much larger clone, so it may be a read error. The chain combines TRBV6-1 with TRBJ1-6, with D perhaps TRBD1 (5 bases). CDR3 length: 14 residues. Germline V gene data show CDR1 as MNHNS and CDR2 as SASEGT. V dropped 4 bases and J dropped 7 bases, with 11 bases sitting between them. CDR3 sequence (DNA): TGTGCCAGCAGTGGAGTCACAGGAAATTCACCCCTCCACTTT. As protein: CASSGVTGNSPLHF.

As for this clonotype: Since a much larger clone is just one base distant, this may be a read error. Since no conserved phenylalanine or tryptophan closes the CDR3, a read error is the likely cause. This chain joins TRBV6-5 and TRBJ1-2, with TRBD1 matching over 11 bases. Germline values: CDR1 MNHEY, CDR2 SVGAGI. The CDR3 runs to 15 residues. The junction had 6 bases not matched to a gene; V was cut back by 6 bases and J by 3 bases. This CDR3 is CASRDRGREDYGYTS. Written as DNA, the CDR3 is TGTGCCAGCAGGGACAGGGGGCGCGAAGACTATGGCTACACCTCC.

This chain connects TRBV4-1 to TRBJ2-5, with D perhaps TRBD2 (5 bases). Trimming took 3 bases from V and 2 from J, leaving 10 bases between them. CDR1 and CDR2 (germline): MGHRA, YSYEKL. The CDR3 has 14 residues. CDR3 in amino acids: CASSHATRQETQYF. DNA of the CDR3: TGCGCCAGCAGCCATGCCACTAGACAAGAGACCCAGTACTTC.

On this clonotype: In this CDR3 the conserved last residue, phenylalanine or tryptophan, is missing, so a read error is likely. V is TRBV11-3 and J is TRBJ2-4, with D perhaps TRBD2 (6 bases). Germline V lookup: CDR1 SGHNT, CDR2 YENEEA. The CDR3 has 14 residues. In nucleotides, the CDR3 is TGTGCCAGCAGCGGTTGGAGGGCCAAAAACACTCAGTACCTC. This gives the protein CASSGWRAKNTQYL.

Of note for this clonotype: One end of the junction does not line up with germline, which may come from a read error. The CDR3 DNA reads as TGTGCCAGCAGCCCATCGACGGTAGAGACCCAATACTTC. Its protein product is CASSPSTVETQYF. The V and J genes are TRBV11-2 and TRBJ2-5; D gene ambiguous. The CDR3 runs to 13 residues. CDR1 SGHAT and CDR2 FQNNGV come from the germline V gene.

This clonotype was seen many times. The CDR3 carries no conserved terminal phenylalanine or tryptophan, so it likely arises from a read error. The DNA is omitted, as the CDR3 cannot be located on it reliably, and the CDR3 follows TCRdb's listing. The chain employs TRBV6-2 or TRBV6-3 and TRBJ2-4; the DNA was not used to check the table's D call, TRBD1. Germline assignment: CDR1 MNHEY and CDR2 SVGEGT. Inclusive of both ends, the CDR3 amounts to 12 amino acids. This CDR3 reads CASNDPGTGPHL.

With regard to this clonotype: Sequence at one end of the junction differs from germline and may be a read error. The J gene is TRBJ2-7, the V gene TRBV12-3 or TRBV12-4, with D perhaps TRBD1 or TRBD2 (6 bases each). The CDR3 is 13 amino acids. CDR3 amino acids: CASNPGDSYERYF. DNA of the CDR3: TGTGCCAGCAACCCAGGGGACTCCTACGAGCGGTACTTC.

A remark on this clonotype: A read error may explain this, as a much larger clone is one base away. The J gene is TRBJ2-7, the V gene TRBV6-6; no reliable D call. Germline lookup yields CDR1 MNHNY and CDR2 SVGAGI (reference sequence). The CDR3 runs 11 residues. The CDR3 reads CASGISYERYF. CDR3 DNA sequence: TGTGCCAGCGGTATCTCCTACGAGCGGTACTTC.

This sequence joins TRBV29-1 and TRBJ2-3; no definite D call. This CDR3 spans 14 amino acids. Per germline, CDR1 SQVTM and CDR2 ANQGSEA. The V and J ends lost 4 bases and 9 bases respectively, with 20 bases between them. CDR3 amino acids: CSVGTSITSGTQYF. In DNA, the CDR3 is TGCAGCGTTGGTACTTCAATTACGTCGGGCACGCAGTATTTT.

This rearrangement joins TRBV28 to TRBJ2-1; 7 bases fit TRBD1. This CDR3 spans 14 amino acids. Per the germline V gene, CDR1 is MDHEN and CDR2 is SYDVKM. Germline trimming cut 7 bases from V and 9 bases from J; bases unmatched to any gene: 12. CDR3 DNA: TGTGCCAGCACCTCTCCGGGACAGTGGAGTGAGCAGTTCTTC. It is translated as CASTSPGQWSEQFF.

V gene TRBV5-1 combines with J gene TRBJ1-1; D unresolved. V dropped 3 bases and J dropped 4 bases, with 7 bases sitting between them. This CDR3 has 12 amino acids. From germline, CDR1 is SGHRS and CDR2 YFSETQ. The CDR3 loop is CASSSEGTEAFF. The DNA of the CDR3 is TGCGCCAGCAGCTCGGAGGGCACTGAAGCTTTCTTT.

This chain links TRBV13 with TRBJ1-1, with a possible D match to TRBD1 (6 bases). This CDR3 is 17 amino acids long. The V gene's germline CDR1 is PRHDT and CDR2 FYEKMQ (reference sequence). V lost 5 bases, J lost 0 bases, and 19 bases lay in between. The chain's CDR3 is CASSPRRGGGVNTEAFF. CDR3 nucleotide sequence: TGTGCCAGCAGCCCCCGCCGGGGGGGCGGCGTGAACACTGAAGCTTTCTTT.

The sample holds many counts of this clonotype. This chain joins TRBV11-3 and TRBJ2-3; perhaps TRBD2 as D (6 bases). The germline V and J ends were trimmed by 3 bases and 1 base, with 11 bases remaining between them. The V gene's germline CDR1 is SGHNT and CDR2 YENEEA. The CDR3 length is 15 residues. This CDR3 is CASSFRGEGTDTQYF. DNA for the CDR3: TGTGCCAGCAGCTTTCGCGGGGAGGGCACAGATACGCAGTATTTT.

As to this clonotype: This sequence may be a read error, since a much larger clone differs from it by one base. The chain carries TRBV11-2 and TRBJ1-1; D is possibly TRBD1 (5 bases). Germline loops: CDR1 SGHAT, CDR2 FQNNGV. The CDR3 contains 15 residues. CDR3 nucleotide sequence: TGTGCCAGCAGCTTAGGCCAGGGATTTTACACTGAAACTTTCTTT. Translating gives CASSLGQGFYTETFF.

The table lists this clonotype with a few counts. The conserved final phenylalanine or tryptophan is absent from the CDR3, which likely points to a read error. This sequence joins TRBV12-3 or TRBV12-4 and TRBJ2-7; a possible D gene is TRBD1 (5 bases). The CDR3 totals 14 residues. Between the trimmed V and J ends, which lost 3 bases and 1 base, there was a span of 10 bases. The CDR3 is CASSLSQASYEQYL. CDR3 in DNA: TGTGCCAGCAGTTTGTCACAGGCTTCCTACGAGCAGTACCTC.